In its sample, the clone carrying this T cell receptor (beta chain) was seen a few times. The antigen is undetermined. The sample comes from a study of regulatory T cells in long-lasting Graves disease. Overall study results and limits: It was peripheral blood alone, not thyroid tissue, that was studied.

As for time point: persistent/refractory GD, antithyroid drugs over 5 years with positive TRAb. With RNA extracted from PBMCs as input, the TCR library was made. Graves' disease diagnosis was established per American Thyroid Association guidelines. V dropped 6 bases and J dropped 2 bases, with 11 bases sitting between them. The germline V gene has CDR1 GTSNPN and CDR2 SVGIG (reference sequence). The CDR3 runs to 13 residues. Arm-PCR of CDR3 regions and iRepertoire HTBI primers were the basis on which TCR beta libraries were built. TCRdb re-called the multiplex PCR reads through MiXCR, storing one row per CDR3 protein. This table has 400,000 to 500,000 distinct CDR3 sequences, under 25% appearing once.

This material consisted of peripheral blood mononuclear cells (PBMCs), taken when the disease was refractory, from a patient treated with antithyroid drugs. The receptor's source is a female donor with Graves disease. This chain joins TRBV30 and TRBJ1-3; possibly TRBD1 for D (5 bases). CDR3 in amino acids: CACSGLPGNTIYF. The CDR3 nucleotides are TGTGCCTGCTCGGGACTGCCTGGAAACACCATATATTTT.